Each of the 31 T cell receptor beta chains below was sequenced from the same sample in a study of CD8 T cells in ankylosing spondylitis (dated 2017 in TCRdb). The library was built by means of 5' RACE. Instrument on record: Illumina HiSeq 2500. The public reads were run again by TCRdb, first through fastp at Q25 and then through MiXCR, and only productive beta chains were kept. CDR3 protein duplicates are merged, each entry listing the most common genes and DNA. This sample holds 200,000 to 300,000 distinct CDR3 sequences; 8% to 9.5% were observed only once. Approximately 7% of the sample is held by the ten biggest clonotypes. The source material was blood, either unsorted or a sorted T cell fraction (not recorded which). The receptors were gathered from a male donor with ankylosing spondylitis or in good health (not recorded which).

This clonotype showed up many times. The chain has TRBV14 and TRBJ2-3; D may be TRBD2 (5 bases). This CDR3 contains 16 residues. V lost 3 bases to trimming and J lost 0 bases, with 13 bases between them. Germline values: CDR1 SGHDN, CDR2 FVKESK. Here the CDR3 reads CASSQLGRGSTDTQYF. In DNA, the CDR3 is TGTGCCAGCAGCCAGCTAGGCCGGGGAAGCACAGATACGCAGTATTTT.

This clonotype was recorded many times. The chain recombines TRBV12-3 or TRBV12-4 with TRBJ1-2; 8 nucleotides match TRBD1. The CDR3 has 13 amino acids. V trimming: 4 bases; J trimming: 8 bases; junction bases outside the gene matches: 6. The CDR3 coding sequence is TGTGCCAGCAGTTCAACAGGGGGGTACGGCTACACCTTC. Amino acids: CASSSTGGYGYTF.

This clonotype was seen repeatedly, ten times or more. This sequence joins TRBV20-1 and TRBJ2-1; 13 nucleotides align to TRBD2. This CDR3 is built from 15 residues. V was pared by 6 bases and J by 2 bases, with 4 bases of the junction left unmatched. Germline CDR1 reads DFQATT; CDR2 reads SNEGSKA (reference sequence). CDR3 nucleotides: TGCAGTGCCCCGACTAGCGGGGGGACCTACAATGAGCAGTTCTTC. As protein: CSAPTSGGTYNEQFF.

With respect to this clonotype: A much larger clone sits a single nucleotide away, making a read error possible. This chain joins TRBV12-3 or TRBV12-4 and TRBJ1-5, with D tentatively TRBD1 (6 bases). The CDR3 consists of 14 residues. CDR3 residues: CVSSSTAGVQPQHF. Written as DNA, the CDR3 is TGTGTCAGCAGTTCTACGGCAGGGGTCCAGCCCCAGCATTTT.

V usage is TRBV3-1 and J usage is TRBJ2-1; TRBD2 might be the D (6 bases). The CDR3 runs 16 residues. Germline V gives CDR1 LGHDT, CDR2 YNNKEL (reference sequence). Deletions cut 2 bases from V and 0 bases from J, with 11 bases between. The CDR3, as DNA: TGTGCCAGCAGCCAACTTAGCGGCAGCTCCTACAATGAGCAGTTCTTC. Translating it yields CASSQLSGSSYNEQFF.

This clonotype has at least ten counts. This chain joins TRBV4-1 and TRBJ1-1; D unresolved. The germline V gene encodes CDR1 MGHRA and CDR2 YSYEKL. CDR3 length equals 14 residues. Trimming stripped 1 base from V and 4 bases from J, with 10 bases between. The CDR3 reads CASSQGFGVTEAFF. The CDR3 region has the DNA TGCGCCAGCAGCCAAGGATTCGGGGTCACTGAAGCTTTCTTT.

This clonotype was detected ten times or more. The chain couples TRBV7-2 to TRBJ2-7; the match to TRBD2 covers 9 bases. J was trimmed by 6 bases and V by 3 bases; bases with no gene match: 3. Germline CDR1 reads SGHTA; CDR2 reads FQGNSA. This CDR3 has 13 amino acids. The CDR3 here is CASSFSGGSEQYF. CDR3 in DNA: TGTGCCAGCAGCTTTAGCGGGGGAAGCGAGCAGTACTTC.

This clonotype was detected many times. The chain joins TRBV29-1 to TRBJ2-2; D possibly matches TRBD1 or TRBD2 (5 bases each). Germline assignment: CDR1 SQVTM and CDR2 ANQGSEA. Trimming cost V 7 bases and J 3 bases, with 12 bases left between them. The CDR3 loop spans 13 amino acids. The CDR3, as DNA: TGCAGCGGACTCTTGGGACACACCGGGGAGCTGTTTTTT. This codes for CSGLLGHTGELFF.

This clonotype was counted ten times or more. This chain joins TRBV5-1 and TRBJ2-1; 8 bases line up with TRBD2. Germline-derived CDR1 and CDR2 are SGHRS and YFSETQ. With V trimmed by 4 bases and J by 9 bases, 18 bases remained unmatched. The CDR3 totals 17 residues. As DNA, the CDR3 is TGCGCCAGCAGCCCCACCTCGACTACAGCGGGAGTGACTGAGCAGTTCTTC. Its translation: CASSPTSTTAGVTEQFF.

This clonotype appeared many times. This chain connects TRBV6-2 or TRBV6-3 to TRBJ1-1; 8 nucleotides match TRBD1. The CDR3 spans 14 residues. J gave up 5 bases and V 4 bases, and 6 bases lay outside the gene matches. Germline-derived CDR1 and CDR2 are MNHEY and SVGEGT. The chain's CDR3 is CASSFRTGKTEAFF. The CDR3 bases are TGTGCCAGCAGTTTCCGGACAGGGAAAACTGAAGCTTTCTTT.

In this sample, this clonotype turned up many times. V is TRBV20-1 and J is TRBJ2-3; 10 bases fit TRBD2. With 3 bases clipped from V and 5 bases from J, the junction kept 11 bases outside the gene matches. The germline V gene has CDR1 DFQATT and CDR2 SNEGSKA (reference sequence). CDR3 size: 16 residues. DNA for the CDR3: TGCAGTGCTAGGTTGGGGCTAGCGGGGGCTAAAGATACGCAGTATTTT. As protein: CSARLGLAGAKDTQYF.

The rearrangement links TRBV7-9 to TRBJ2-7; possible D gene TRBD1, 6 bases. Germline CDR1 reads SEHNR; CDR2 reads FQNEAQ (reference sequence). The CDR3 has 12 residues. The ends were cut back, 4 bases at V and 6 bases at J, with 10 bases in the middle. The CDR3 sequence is CASSSTGSEQYF. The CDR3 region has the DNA TGTGCCAGCAGCTCCACAGGGAGCGAGCAGTACTTC.

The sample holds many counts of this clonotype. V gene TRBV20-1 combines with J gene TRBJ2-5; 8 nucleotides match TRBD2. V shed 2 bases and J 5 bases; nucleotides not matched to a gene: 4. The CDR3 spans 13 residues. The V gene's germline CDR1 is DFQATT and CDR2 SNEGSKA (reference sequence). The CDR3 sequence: CSARTSGGETQYF. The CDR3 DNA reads TGCAGTGCTAGAACTAGCGGTGGGGAGACCCAGTACTTC.

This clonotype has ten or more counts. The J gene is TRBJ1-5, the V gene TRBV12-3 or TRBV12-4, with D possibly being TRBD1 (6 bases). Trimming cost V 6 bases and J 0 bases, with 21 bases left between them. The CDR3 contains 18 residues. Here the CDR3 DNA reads TGTGCCAGCAGCAAGGACAGCCGCAATACCTATAGCAATCAGCCCCAGCATTTT. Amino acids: CASSKDSRNTYSNQPQHF.

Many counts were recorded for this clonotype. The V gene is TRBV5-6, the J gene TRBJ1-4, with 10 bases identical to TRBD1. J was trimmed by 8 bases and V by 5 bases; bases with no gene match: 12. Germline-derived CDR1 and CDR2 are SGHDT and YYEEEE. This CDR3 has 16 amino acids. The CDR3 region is CASSWGTGAKGEKLFF. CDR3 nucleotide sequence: TGTGCCAGCAGTTGGGGGACAGGGGCTAAGGGCGAAAAACTGTTTTTT.

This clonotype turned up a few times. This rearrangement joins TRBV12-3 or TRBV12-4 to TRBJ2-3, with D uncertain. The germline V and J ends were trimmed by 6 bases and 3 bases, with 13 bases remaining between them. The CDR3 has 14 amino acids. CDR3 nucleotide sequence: TGTGCCAGCAGCCAACGAGGAGATACAGATACGCAGTATTTT. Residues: CASSQRGDTDTQYF.

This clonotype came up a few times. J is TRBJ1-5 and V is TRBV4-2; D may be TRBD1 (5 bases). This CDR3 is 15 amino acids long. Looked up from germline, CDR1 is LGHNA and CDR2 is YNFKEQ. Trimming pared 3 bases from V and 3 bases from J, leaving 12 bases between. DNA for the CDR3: TGTGCCAGCAGCCAGCAGGGTGGTGTCAATCAGCCCCAGCATTTT. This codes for CASSQQGGVNQPQHF.

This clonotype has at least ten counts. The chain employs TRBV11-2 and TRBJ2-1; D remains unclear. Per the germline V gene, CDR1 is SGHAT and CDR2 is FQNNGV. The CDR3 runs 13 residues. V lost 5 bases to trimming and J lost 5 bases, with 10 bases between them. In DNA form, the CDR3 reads TGTGCCAGCAGCCTGACTGAGCACAATGAGCAGTTCTTC. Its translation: CASSLTEHNEQFF. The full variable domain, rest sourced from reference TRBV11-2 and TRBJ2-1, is EAGVAQSPRYKIIEKRQSVAFWCNPISGHATLYWYQQILGQGPKLLIQFQNNGVVDDSQLPKDRFSAERLKGVDSTLKIQPAKLEDSAVYLCASSLTEHNEQFFGPGTRLTVL.

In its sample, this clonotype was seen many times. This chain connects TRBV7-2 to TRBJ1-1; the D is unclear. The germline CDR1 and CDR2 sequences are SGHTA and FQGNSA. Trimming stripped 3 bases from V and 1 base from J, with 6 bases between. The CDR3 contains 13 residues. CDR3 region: CASSFQTNTEAFF. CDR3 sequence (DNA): TGTGCCAGCAGCTTCCAGACGAACACTGAAGCTTTCTTT.

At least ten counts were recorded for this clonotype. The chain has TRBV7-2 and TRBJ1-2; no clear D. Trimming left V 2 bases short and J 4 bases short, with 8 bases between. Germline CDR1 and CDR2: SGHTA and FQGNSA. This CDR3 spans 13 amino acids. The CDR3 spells CASSLTSSYGYTF. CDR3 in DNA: TGTGCCAGCAGCTTAACATCCAGCTATGGCTACACCTTC.

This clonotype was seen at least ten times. The CDR3 loop reads CASSTLQGLGAEAFF. In DNA, the CDR3 is TGTGCCAGCAGCACTTTACAGGGGTTGGGCGCTGAAGCTTTCTTT. This chain joins TRBV7-2 and TRBJ1-1, with 7 bases identical to TRBD1. CDR1 is SGHTA and CDR2 is FQGNSA in the germline V gene. Unmatched junction bases numbered 12, after V lost 5 bases and J lost 6 bases. The CDR3 is made up of 15 amino acids.

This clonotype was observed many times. The CDR3 here is CASSVVSRTSTDTQYF. The DNA of the CDR3 is TGTGCCAGCAGCGTAGTTTCCAGGACTAGCACAGATACGCAGTATTTT. The chain joins TRBV9 to TRBJ2-3; D perhaps matches TRBD2 (5 bases). V lost 0 bases to trimming and J lost 0 bases, with 11 bases between them. The CDR3 totals 16 residues. Germline values: CDR1 SGDLS, CDR2 YYNGEE.

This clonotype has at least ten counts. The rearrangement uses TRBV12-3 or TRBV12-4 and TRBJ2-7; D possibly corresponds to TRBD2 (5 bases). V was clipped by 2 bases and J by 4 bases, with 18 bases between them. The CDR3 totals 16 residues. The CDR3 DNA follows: TGTGCCAGCAGTTTAAGCGGCGACGGTACCAAATACGAGCAGTACTTC. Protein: CASSLSGDGTKYEQYF.

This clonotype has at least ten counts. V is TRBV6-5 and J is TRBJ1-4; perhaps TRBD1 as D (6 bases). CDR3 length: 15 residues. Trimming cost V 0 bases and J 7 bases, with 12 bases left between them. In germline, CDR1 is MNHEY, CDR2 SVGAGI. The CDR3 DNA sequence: TGTGCCAGCAGTTACTCGCAGGGGAGTGGTGAAAAACTGTTTTTT. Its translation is CASSYSQGSGEKLFF.

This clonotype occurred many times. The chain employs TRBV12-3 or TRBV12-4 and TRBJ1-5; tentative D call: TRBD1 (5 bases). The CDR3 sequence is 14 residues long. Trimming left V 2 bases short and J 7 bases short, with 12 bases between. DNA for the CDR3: TGTGCCAGCAGTTTACAGGGACGGGAACAGCCCCAGCATTTT. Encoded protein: CASSLQGREQPQHF.

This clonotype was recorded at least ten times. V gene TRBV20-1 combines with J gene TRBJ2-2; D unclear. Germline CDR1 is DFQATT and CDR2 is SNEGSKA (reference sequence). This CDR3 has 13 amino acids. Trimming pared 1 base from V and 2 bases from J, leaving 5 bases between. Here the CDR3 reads CSARGLNTGELFF. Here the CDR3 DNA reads TGCAGTGCTAGAGGACTTAACACCGGGGAGCTGTTTTTT.

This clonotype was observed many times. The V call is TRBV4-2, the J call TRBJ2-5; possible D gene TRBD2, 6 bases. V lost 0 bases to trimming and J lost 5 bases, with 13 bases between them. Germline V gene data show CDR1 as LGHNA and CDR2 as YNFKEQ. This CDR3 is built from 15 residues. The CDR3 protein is CASSQDGLASETQYF. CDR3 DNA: TGTGCCAGCAGCCAAGATGGGCTAGCGTCCGAGACCCAGTACTTC.

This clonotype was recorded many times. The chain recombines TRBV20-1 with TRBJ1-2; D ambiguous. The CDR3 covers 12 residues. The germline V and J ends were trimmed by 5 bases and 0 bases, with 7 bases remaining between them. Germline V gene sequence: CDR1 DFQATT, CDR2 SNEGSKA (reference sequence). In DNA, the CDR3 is TGCAGTGCTGGCGGGACTAACTATGGCTACACCTTC. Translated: CSAGGTNYGYTF.

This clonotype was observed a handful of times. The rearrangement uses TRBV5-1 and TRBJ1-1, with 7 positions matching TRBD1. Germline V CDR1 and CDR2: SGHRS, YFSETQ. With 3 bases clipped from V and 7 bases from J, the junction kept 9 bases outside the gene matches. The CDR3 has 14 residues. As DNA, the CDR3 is TGCGCCAGCAGCTCAAACCAGGGGGGGGGTGAAGCTTTCTTT. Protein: CASSSNQGGGEAFF.

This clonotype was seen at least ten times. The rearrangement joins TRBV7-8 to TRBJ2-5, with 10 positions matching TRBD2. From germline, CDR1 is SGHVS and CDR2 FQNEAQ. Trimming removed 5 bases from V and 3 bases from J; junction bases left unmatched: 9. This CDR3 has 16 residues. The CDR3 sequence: CASSPLLGLAEETQYF. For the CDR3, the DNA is TGTGCCAGCAGCCCACTCCTTGGACTAGCGGAAGAGACCCAGTACTTC.

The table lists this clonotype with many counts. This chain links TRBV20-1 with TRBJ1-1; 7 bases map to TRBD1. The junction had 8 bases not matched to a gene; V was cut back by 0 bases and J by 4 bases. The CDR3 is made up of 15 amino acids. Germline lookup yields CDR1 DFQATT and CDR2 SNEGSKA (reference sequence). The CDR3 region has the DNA TGCAGTGCTAGAGATGCTGAAGCAGGGGGCACTGAAGCTTTCTTT. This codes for CSARDAEAGGTEAFF.